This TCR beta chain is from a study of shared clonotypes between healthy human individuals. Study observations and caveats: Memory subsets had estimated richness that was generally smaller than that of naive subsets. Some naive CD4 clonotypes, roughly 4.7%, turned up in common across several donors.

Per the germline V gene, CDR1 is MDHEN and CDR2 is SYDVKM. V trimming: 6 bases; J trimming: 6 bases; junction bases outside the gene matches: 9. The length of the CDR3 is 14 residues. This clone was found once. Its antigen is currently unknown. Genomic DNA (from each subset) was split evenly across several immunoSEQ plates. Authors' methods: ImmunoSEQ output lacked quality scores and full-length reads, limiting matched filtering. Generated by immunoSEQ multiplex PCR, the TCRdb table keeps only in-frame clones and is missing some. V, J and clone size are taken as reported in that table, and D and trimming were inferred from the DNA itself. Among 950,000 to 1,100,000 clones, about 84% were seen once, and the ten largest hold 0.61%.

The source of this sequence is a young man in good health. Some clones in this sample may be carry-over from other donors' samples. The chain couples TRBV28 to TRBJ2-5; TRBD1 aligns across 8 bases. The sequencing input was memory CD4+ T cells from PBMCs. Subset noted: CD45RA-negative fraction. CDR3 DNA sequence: TGTGCCAGCAGGCCAATGGACAGGGCGAAGACCCAGTACTTC. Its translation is CASRPMDRAKTQYF.